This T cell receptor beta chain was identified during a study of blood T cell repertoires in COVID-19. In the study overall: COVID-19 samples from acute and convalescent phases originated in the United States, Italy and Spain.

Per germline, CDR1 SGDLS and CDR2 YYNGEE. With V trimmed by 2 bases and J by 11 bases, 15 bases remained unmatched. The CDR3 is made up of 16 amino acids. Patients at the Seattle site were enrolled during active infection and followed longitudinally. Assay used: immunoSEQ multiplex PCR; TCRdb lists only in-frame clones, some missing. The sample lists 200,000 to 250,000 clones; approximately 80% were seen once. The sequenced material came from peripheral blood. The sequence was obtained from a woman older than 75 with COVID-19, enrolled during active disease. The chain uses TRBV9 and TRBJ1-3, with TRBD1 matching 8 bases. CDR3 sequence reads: CASSVGGQVESGAIYF. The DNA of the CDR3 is TGTGCCAGCAGCGTCGGGGGACAGGTTGAGTCCGGCGCCATATATTTT. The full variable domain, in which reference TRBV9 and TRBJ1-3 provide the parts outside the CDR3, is DSGVTQTPKHLITATGQRVTLRCSPRSGDLSVYWYQQSLDQGLQFLIQYYNGEERAKGNILERFSAQQFPDLHSELNLSSLELGDSALYFCASSVGGQVESGAIYFGEGSWLTVV.